A selection of T cell receptor beta chains follows, all from one sample in a study of T-cell memory formation after mild COVID-19. TCRdb fed the 5' RACE reads into MiXCR, producing one record per CDR3 protein. The table lists about 250,000 distinct CDR3 sequences, 15% of them singletons. Sequencing was performed on PBMCs or a T cell subset sorted from them (not recorded which). The origin of the receptors is an adult woman who had mild COVID-19 (a few samples of this study predate the infection). Cell type and time point are not known. Each CDR3 is given with its conserved first and last residue. Fields, in order: D gene, J gene, V gene, clone size, CDR3 DNA, CDR3 protein. D genes are given only for firm matches. A clone size is listed for some rows: how often the clone was seen (once, few, many), or a class if it is expanded.

d_gene: TRBD2; j_gene: TRBJ2-3; v_gene: TRBV2; abundance: NA; CDR3nt: TGTGCCAGCAGCCCCGGGAGGAAACCTAGCACAGATACGCAGTATTTT; CDR3aa: CASSPGRKPSTDTQYF
d_gene: NA; j_gene: TRBJ2-3; v_gene: TRBV6-2/TRBV6-3; abundance: NA; CDR3nt: TGTGCCAGCAGTTACCCGACGATTCCTCGAGATTCTGATACGCAGTATTTT; CDR3aa: CASSYPTIPRDSDTQYF
d_gene: NA; j_gene: TRBJ2-7; v_gene: TRBV9; abundance: NA; CDR3nt: TGTGCCAGCAGCGTAGCGGGAGACTACGAGCAGTACTTC; CDR3aa: CASSVAGDYEQYF
d_gene: TRBD1; j_gene: TRBJ1-1; v_gene: TRBV27; abundance: NA; CDR3nt: TGTGCCAGCAGTCCCTGGGACAGATGGGACATGAACACTGAAGCTTTCTTT; CDR3aa: CASSPWDRWDMNTEAFF
d_gene: NA; j_gene: TRBJ2-5; v_gene: TRBV7-9; abundance: NA; CDR3nt: TGTGCCAGCAGCTTTACCCCCTTCGTACCCCAGTACTTC; CDR3aa: CASSFTPFVPQYF
d_gene: NA; j_gene: TRBJ1-1; v_gene: TRBV27; abundance: NA; CDR3nt: TGTGCCAGCAGTTTTGGCCAGGGATGGAGCACTGAAGCTTTCTTT; CDR3aa: CASSFGQGWSTEAFF
d_gene: NA; j_gene: TRBJ1-1; v_gene: TRBV29-1; abundance: many; CDR3nt: TGCAGCGTTGCTACCTTATTGGGGGACACTGAAGCTTTCTTT; CDR3aa: CSVATLLGDTEAFF
d_gene: NA; j_gene: TRBJ1-3; v_gene: TRBV12-3/TRBV12-4; abundance: few; CDR3nt: TGTGCCAGCAGTCCTGTTCTAGGGTATAGCTCTGGAAACACCATATATTTT; CDR3aa: CASSPVLGYSSGNTIYF
d_gene: NA; j_gene: TRBJ2-7; v_gene: TRBV4-3; abundance: NA; CDR3nt: TGCGCCAGCAGCCAAGAAGCAGTGAAATACGAGCAGTACTTC; CDR3aa: CASSQEAVKYEQYF
d_gene: NA; j_gene: TRBJ1-1; v_gene: TRBV9; abundance: NA; CDR3nt: TGTGCCAGCAGCAGGCGGGAAAACACTGAAGCTTTCTTT; CDR3aa: CASSRRENTEAFF